This TCR beta chain was retrieved from a study of blood T cells in healthy people across ages. There are many counts of this clonotype. V was cut by 0 bases and J by 4 bases, with 11 bases left in between. There are 15 residues in the CDR3. The germline gives CDR1 LGHNA, CDR2 YNFKEQ. Sample-barcoded 5' priming and a J-beta primer mix drove a second PCR of about 7 to 12 cycles. TCRdb ran MiXCR on the 5' RACE reads and lists one entry per CDR3 protein. There are 730,000 or so distinct CDR3 sequences in the sample; 43% occur only once, and 20% to 25% lies in the top ten. The sequence was collected from an older woman in good health. The chain is built from TRBV4-2 and TRBJ2-3; D may be TRBD2 (5 bases). Sequenced material: blood. The CDR3 loop is CASSQDDGVADTQYF. CDR3 in DNA: TGTGCCAGCAGCCAAGACGACGGGGTGGCAGATACGCAGTATTTT.